These 14 T cell receptor beta chains originate from one sample sequenced in a study of T cell repertoires in cytomegalovirus infection. These receptors' antigens are unknown. From the reads, TCRdb called clonotypes with MiXCR, one entry per CDR3 protein. The profile shows roughly 220,000 distinct CDR3 sequences, approximately 38% of them singletons. This material consisted of CD8+ T cells from cultured PBMCs, taken from culture after CMV antigen stimulation. The source is a human donor in good health (CMV status not recorded). Some clones in this sample may be carry-over from other donors' samples.

V usage is TRBV12-5 and J usage is TRBJ2-1; weak D call: TRBD2 (5 bases). This CDR3 has 12 residues. Between the trimmed V and J ends, which lost 4 bases and 8 bases, there was a span of 9 bases. The germline CDR1 and CDR2 sequences are LGHNT and FRNRAP. For the CDR3, the DNA is TGTGCTAGTGGTTCCCTGAGGGATGAGCAGTTCTTC. It encodes CASGSLRDEQFF.

The chain combines TRBV27 with TRBJ2-3; TRBD1 is a possible D gene (6 bases). V was clipped by 6 bases and J by 4 bases, with 14 bases between them. The CDR3 is 14 amino acids. In germline, CDR1 is MNHEY, CDR2 SMNVEV (reference sequence). For the CDR3, the DNA is TGTGCCAGCAGCCGGACAGTATGGCCAGATACGCAGTATTTT. Amino acids: CASSRTVWPDTQYF.

The chain links TRBV2 to TRBJ2-2; TRBD1 agrees at 8 bases. The CDR3 contains 14 residues. The germline gives CDR1 SNHLY, CDR2 FYNNEI. V shed 6 bases and J 1 base; nucleotides not matched to a gene: 1. CDR3 residues: CASRGQENTGELFF. The CDR3 DNA reads as TGTGCCAGCAGGGGACAGGAGAACACCGGGGAGCTGTTTTTT.

This clonotype was detected many times. The rearrangement joins TRBV27 to TRBJ2-4; no clear D. CDR1 MNHEY and CDR2 SMNVEV come from the germline V gene (reference sequence). The CDR3 spans 14 residues. V lost 2 bases and J 3 bases, leaving 8 bases between the germline ends. The CDR3 nucleotides are TGTGCCAGCAGTTTACAGTTGGGCAAAAACATTCAGTACTTC. Protein sequence: CASSLQLGKNIQYF.

V is TRBV7-3 and J is TRBJ2-1, with a tentative D call TRBD2 (5 bases). The germline V gene has CDR1 SGHTA and CDR2 FQGTGA. V lost 5 bases and J lost 3, with 17 bases in between. This CDR3 is 16 amino acids long. The CDR3 here is CASSPLTIRGYNEQFF. CDR3 bases: TGTGCCAGCAGCCCCCTGACCATTCGGGGCTACAATGAGCAGTTCTTC.

This clonotype has only a few counts. The chain uses TRBV6-1 and TRBJ2-7; TRBD2 matches at 9 bases. J was trimmed by 2 bases and V by 7 bases; bases with no gene match: 6. The CDR3 has 14 residues. Germline-derived CDR1 and CDR2 are MNHNS and SASEGT. CDR3 bases: TGTGCCAGCACAATAGCGGGGGACACCTACGAGCAGTACTTC. It specifies CASTIAGDTYEQYF.

The V gene is TRBV2, the J gene TRBJ2-1; no clear D gene. CDR1 is SNHLY, CDR2 FYNNEI, per germline. V was pared by 6 bases and J by 8 bases, with 8 bases between. The CDR3 is 11 residues long. The CDR3, as DNA: TGTGCCAGCAGCCCTTTCGATGAGCAGTTCTTC. It yields the protein CASSPFDEQFF.

This chain links TRBV15 with TRBJ2-1; a weak D match, TRBD1 (8 bases). Trimming cost V 10 bases and J 4 bases, with 20 bases left between them. From germline, CDR1 is LNHNV and CDR2 YYDKDF (reference sequence). The CDR3 loop spans 15 amino acids. DNA for the CDR3: TGTGCCATCGAAAAACAGGGGGGGGCATACAATGAGCAGTTCTTC. Translation: CAIEKQGGAYNEQFF.

The V and J genes are TRBV11-2 and TRBJ2-1; D possibly corresponds to TRBD1 (6 bases). Per germline, CDR1 SGHAT and CDR2 FQNNGV. The CDR3 runs 14 residues. The V gene lost 8 bases and the J gene lost 5 bases, with 16 bases spanning the gap. CDR3 region: CASHVGGWNNEQFF. CDR3 in DNA: TGTGCCAGCCACGTAGGGGGTTGGAACAATGAGCAGTTCTTC.

V usage is TRBV7-6 and J usage is TRBJ2-3; 12 bases match TRBD2. This CDR3 has 19 amino acids. The ends lost 0 bases at V and 3 bases at J; junction bases unmatched: 10. Germline V CDR1 and CDR2: SGHVS, FNYEAQ. CDR3 bases: TGTGCCAGCAGCTTAGCGGGAGCTAGCGGGAGGGCCTGGACAGATACGCAGTATTTT. Residues: CASSLAGASGRAWTDTQYF.

This clonotype occurred many times. The V and J genes are TRBV7-6 and TRBJ2-5, with TRBD2 matching over 14 bases. The germline V gene has CDR1 SGHVS and CDR2 FNYEAQ. The CDR3 sequence is 15 residues long. V lost 6 bases to trimming and J lost 2 bases; unmatched junction nucleotides: 2. In DNA, the CDR3 is TGTGCCAGCAGAAGACTAGCGGGAGGGCAAGAGACCCAGTACTTC. This codes for CASRRLAGGQETQYF.

The count of this clonotype is one. This sequence joins TRBV6-1 and TRBJ1-2; D may be TRBD1 (5 bases). CDR1 and CDR2 from the germline V gene are MNHNS and SASEGT. The ends were cut back, 6 bases at V and 8 bases at J, with 10 bases in the middle. This CDR3 has 11 residues. The CDR3 loop is CASSPGSGYTF. In DNA form, the CDR3 reads TGTGCCAGCAGCCCAGGGTCCGGCTACACCTTC.

The chain links TRBV11-2 to TRBJ2-7; maybe TRBD2 (5 bases). Trimming took off 0 bases at V and 5 bases at J, with 14 bases between the two ends. CDR3 length equals 15 residues. The germline gives CDR1 SGHAT, CDR2 FQNNGV. The CDR3 loop reads CASSLDRGSADEQYF. As DNA, the CDR3 is TGTGCCAGCAGCTTAGATCGAGGTAGCGCGGACGAGCAGTACTTC.

The chain uses TRBV7-8 and TRBJ1-3; D is ambiguous. Germline V CDR1 and CDR2: SGHVS, FQNEAQ. Trimming stripped 1 base from V and 2 bases from J, with 9 bases between. This CDR3 has 15 amino acids. In DNA, the CDR3 is TGTGCCAGCAGCTTAGTGGACGATCCTGGAAACACCATATATTTT. This codes for CASSLVDDPGNTIYF.